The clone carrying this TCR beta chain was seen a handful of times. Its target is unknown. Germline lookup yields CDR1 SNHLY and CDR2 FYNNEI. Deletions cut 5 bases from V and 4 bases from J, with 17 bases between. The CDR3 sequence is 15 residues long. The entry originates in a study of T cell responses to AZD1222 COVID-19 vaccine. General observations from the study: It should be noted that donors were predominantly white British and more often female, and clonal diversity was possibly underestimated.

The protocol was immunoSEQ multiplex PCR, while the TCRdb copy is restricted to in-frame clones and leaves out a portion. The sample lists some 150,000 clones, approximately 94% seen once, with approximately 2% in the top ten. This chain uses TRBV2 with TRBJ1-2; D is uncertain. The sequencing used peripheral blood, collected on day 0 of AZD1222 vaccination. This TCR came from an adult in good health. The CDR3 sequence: CASSQALNGLYGYTF. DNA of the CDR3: TGTGCCAGCAGTCAGGCCCTCAACGGGCTCTATGGCTACACCTTC.